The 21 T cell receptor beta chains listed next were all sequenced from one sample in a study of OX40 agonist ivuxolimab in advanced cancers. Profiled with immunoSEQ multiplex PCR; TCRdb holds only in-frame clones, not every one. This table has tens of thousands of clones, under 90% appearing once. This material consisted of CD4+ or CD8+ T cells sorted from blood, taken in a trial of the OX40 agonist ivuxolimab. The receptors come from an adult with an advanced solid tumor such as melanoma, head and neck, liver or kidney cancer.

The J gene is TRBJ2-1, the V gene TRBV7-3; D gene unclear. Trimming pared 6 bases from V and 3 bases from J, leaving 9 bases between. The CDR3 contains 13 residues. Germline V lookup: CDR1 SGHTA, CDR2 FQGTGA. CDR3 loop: CASSMTLYNEQFF. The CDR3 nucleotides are TGTGCCAGCAGTATGACACTCTACAATGAGCAGTTCTTC. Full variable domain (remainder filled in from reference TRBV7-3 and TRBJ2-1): GAGVSQTPSNKVTEKGKYVELRCDPISGHTALYWYRQSLGQGPEFLIYFQGTGAADDSGLPNDRFFAVRPEGSVSTLKIQRTERGDSAVYLCASSMTLYNEQFFGPGTRLTVL.

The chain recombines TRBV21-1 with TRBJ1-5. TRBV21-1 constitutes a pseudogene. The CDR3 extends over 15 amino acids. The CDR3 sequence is CASSKVRGSNQPQHF. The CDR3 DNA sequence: TGTGCCAGCAGCAAAGTTCGGGGTAGCAATCAGCCCCAGCATTTT.

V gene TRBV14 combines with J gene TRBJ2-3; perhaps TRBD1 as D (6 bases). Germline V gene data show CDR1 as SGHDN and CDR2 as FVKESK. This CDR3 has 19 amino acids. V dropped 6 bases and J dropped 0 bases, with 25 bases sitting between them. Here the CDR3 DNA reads TGTGCCAGCAGAATGGTTCTTGGTGTGGGCAGGGGTAGCACAGATACGCAGTATTTT. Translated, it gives CASRMVLGVGRGSTDTQYF. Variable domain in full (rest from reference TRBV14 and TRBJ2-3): EAGVTQFPSHSVIEKGQTVTLRCDPISGHDNLYWYRRVMGKEIKFLLHFVKESKQDESGMPNNRFLAERTGGTYSTLKVQPAELEDSGVYFCASRMVLGVGRGSTDTQYFGPGTRLTVL.

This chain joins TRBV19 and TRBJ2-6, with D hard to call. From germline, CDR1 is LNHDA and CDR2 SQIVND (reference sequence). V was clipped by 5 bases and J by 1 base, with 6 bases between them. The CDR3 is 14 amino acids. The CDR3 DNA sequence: TGTGCCAGTAGTGTGGGGTCTGGGGCCAACGTCCTGACTTTC. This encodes CASSVGSGANVLTF.

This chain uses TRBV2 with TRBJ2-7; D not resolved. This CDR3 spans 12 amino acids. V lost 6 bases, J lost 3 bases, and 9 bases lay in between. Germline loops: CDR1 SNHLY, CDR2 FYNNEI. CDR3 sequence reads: CASSALRYEQYF. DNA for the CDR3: TGTGCCAGCAGCGCTTTACGCTACGAGCAGTACTTC.

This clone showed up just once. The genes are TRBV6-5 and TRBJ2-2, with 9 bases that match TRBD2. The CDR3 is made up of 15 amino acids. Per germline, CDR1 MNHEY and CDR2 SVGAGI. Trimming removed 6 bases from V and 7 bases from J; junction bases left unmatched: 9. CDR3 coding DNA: TGTGCCAGCAGCGGGGCGGGAGGGCCCGGCGGGGAGCTGTTTTTT. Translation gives CASSGAGGPGGELFF.

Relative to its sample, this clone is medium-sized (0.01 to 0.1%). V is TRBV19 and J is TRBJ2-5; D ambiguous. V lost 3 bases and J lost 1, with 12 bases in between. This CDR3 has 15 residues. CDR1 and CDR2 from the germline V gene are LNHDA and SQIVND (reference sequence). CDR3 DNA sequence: TGTGCCAGTAGTATGGGAAGACACCTCCAAGAGACCCAGTACTTC. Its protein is CASSMGRHLQETQYF.

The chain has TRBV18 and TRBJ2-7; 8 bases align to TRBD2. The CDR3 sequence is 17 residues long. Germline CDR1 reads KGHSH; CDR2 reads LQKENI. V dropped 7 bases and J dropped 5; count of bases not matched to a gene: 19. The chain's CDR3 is CASLDSLGIAGMNEQYF. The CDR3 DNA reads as TGTGCCAGCTTAGATTCTCTAGGAATAGCGGGAATGAACGAGCAGTACTTC. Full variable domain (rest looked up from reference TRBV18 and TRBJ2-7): NAGVMQNPRHLVRRRGQEARLRCSPMKGHSHVYWYRQLPEEGLKFMVYLQKENIIDESGMPKERFSAEFPKEGPSILRIQQVVRGDSAAYFCASLDSLGIAGMNEQYFGPGTRLTVT.

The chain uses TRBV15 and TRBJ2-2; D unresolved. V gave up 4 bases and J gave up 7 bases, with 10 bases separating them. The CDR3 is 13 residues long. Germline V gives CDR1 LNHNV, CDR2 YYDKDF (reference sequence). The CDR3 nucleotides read TGTGCCACCAGCAACGGACCCATCGGGGAGCTGTTTTTT. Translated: CATSNGPIGELFF.

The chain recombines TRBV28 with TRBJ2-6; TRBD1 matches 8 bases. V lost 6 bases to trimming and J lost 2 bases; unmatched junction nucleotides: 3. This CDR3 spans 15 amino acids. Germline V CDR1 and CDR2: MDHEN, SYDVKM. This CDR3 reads CASSRTGTGANVLTF. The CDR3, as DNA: TGTGCCAGCAGCCGGACAGGGACTGGGGCCAACGTCCTGACTTTC. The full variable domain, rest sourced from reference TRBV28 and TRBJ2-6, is DVKVTQSSRYLVKRTGEKVFLECVQDMDHENMFWYRQDPGLGLRLIYFSYDVKMKEKGDIPEGYSVSREKKERFSLILESASTNQTSMYLCASSRTGTGANVLTFGAGSRLTVL.

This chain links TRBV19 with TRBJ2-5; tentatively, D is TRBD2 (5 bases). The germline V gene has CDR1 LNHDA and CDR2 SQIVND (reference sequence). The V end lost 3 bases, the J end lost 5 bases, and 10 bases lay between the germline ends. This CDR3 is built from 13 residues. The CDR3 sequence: CASSMEVGETQYF. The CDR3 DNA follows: TGTGCCAGTAGTATGGAGGTAGGGGAGACCCAGTACTTC.

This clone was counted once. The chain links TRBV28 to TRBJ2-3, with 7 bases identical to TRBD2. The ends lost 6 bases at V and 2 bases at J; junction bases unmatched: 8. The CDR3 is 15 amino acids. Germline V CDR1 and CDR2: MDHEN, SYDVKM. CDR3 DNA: TGTGCCAGCAGCAACCCAAGCGGGATCACAGATACGCAGTATTTT. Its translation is CASSNPSGITDTQYF. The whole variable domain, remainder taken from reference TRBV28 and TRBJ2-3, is DVKVTQSSRYLVKRTGEKVFLECVQDMDHENMFWYRQDPGLGLRLIYFSYDVKMKEKGDIPEGYSVSREKKERFSLILESASTNQTSMYLCASSNPSGITDTQYFGPGTRLTVL.

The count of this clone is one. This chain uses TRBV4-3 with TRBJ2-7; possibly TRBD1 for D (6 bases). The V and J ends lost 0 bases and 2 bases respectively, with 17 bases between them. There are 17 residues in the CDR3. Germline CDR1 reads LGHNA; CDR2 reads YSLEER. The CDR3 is CASSQDPGTGLPYEQYF. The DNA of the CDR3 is TGCGCCAGCAGCCAAGATCCCGGTACAGGGTTGCCCTACGAGCAGTACTTC.

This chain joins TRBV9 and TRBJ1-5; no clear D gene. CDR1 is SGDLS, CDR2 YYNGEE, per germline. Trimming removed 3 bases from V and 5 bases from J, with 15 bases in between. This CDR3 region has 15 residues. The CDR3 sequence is CASSAAGDFHQPQHF. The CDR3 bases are TGTGCCAGCAGCGCAGCTGGGGATTTTCATCAGCCCCAGCATTTT.

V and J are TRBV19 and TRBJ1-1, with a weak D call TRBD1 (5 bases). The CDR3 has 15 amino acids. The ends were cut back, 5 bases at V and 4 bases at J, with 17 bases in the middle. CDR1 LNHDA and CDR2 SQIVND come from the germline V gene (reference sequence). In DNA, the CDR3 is TGTGCCAGTAGTCCTATGATTGAGGGGATCACTGAAGCTTTCTTT. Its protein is CASSPMIEGITEAFF. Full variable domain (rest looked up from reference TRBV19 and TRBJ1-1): DGGITQSPKYLFRKEGQNVTLSCEQNLNHDAMYWYRQDPGQGLRLIYYSQIVNDFQKGDIAEGYSVSREKKESFPLTVTSAQKNPTAFYLCASSPMIEGITEAFFGQGTRLTVV.

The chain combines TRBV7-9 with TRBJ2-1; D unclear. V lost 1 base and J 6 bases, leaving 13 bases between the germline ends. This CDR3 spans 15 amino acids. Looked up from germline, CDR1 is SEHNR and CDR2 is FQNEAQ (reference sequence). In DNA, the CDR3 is TGTGCCAGCAGCTTAGATTTTTTAAGGCCCAATGAGCAGTTCTTC. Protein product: CASSLDFLRPNEQFF. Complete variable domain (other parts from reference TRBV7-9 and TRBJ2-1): DTGVSQNPRHKITKRGQNVTFRCDPISEHNRLYWYRQTLGQGPEFLTYFQNEAQLEKSRLLSDRFSAERPKGSFSTLEIQRTEQGDSAMYLCASSLDFLRPNEQFFGPGTRLTVL.

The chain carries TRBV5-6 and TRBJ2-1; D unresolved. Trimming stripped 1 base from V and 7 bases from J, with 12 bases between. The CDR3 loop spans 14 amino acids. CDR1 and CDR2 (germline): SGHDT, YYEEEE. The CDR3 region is CASSLLGELNEQFF. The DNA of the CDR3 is TGTGCCAGCAGCTTGTTAGGAGAGCTAAATGAGCAGTTCTTC.

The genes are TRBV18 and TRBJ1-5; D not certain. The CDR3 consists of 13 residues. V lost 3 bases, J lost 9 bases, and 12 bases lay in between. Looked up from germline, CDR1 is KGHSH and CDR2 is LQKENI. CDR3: CASSPDDVLPQHF. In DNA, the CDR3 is TGTGCCAGCTCACCGGATGATGTCCTGCCCCAGCATTTT.

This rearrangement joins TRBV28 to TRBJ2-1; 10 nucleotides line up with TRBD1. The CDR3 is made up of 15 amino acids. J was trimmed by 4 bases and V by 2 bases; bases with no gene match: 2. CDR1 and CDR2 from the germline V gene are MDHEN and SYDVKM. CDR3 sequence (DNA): TGTGCCAGCAGTTTAGGGACAGGGGAGTACAATGAGCAGTTCTTC. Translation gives CASSLGTGEYNEQFF. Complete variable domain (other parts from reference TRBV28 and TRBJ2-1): DVKVTQSSRYLVKRTGEKVFLECVQDMDHENMFWYRQDPGLGLRLIYFSYDVKMKEKGDIPEGYSVSREKKERFSLILESASTNQTSMYLCASSLGTGEYNEQFFGPGTRLTVL.

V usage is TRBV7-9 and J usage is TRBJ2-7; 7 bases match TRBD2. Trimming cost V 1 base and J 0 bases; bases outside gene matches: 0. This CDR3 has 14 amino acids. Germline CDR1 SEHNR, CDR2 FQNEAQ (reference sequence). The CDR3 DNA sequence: TGTGCCAGCAGCTTAGGCGGGGGCTCCTACGAGCAGTACTTC. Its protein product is CASSLGGGSYEQYF. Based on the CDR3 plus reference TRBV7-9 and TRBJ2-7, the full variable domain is DTGVSQNPRHKITKRGQNVTFRCDPISEHNRLYWYRQTLGQGPEFLTYFQNEAQLEKSRLLSDRFSAERPKGSFSTLEIQRTEQGDSAMYLCASSLGGGSYEQYFGPGTRLTVT.

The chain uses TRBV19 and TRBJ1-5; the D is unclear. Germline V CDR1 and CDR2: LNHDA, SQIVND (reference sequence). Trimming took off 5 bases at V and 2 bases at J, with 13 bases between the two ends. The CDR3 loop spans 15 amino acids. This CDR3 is CASSLPAVGNQPQHF. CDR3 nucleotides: TGTGCCAGTAGTCTCCCCGCAGTCGGCAATCAGCCCCAGCATTTT.